These 4 T cell receptor beta chains originate from one sample sequenced in a study of T cells after yellow fever vaccination. TCRdb processed the 5' RACE reads anew with MiXCR; each CDR3 protein has one entry. Altogether about 110,000 distinct CDR3 sequences are present, around 8% being singletons, with the ten largest covering roughly 23%. The sample was CD8+ T cells sorted from PBMCs, taken 45 days after the yellow fever booster vaccination. The origin of the receptors is a man younger than 45 who received the YFV17D yellow fever vaccine.

This clonotype was observed many times. The rearrangement joins TRBV7-2 to TRBJ2-1; the D is unclear. This CDR3 has 15 residues. Germline lookup yields CDR1 SGHTA and CDR2 FQGNSA. V was shortened by 1 base and J by 5 bases, with 12 bases between the two germline ends. The CDR3: CASSLVWRKNNEQFF. In DNA form, the CDR3 reads TGTGCCAGCAGCTTAGTGTGGCGAAAAAACAATGAGCAGTTCTTC.

This clonotype was detected many times. The chain employs TRBV3-1 and TRBJ2-3; D is undetermined. Trimming stripped 1 base from V and 0 bases from J, with 11 bases between. Germline V gene lookup returns CDR1 LGHDT and CDR2 YNNKEL (reference sequence). The CDR3 loop spans 16 amino acids. The CDR3 nucleotides read TGTGCCAGCAGCCAAGCAACGGTCTGGAGCACAGATACGCAGTATTTT. Amino acid sequence: CASSQATVWSTDTQYF.

The table lists this clonotype with a few counts. The V and J genes are TRBV15 and TRBJ2-5; unclear D gene. The V end was cut by 3 bases, the J end by 0 bases, with 8 bases between. Germline values: CDR1 LNHNV, CDR2 YYDKDF (reference sequence). The CDR3 covers 14 residues. The CDR3 protein is CATSSQVNQETQYF. DNA for the CDR3: TGTGCCACCAGCAGTCAGGTCAACCAAGAGACCCAGTACTTC.

Ten or more counts support this clonotype. The V and J genes are TRBV6-2 or TRBV6-3 and TRBJ2-3; no clear D gene. V shed 0 bases and J shed 2 bases, with 9 bases lying between them. The germline gives CDR1 MNHEY, CDR2 SVGEGT. The CDR3 runs 15 residues. The chain's CDR3 is CASSYSKAITDTQYF. The CDR3 DNA reads TGTGCCAGCAGTTACTCGAAAGCTATCACAGATACGCAGTATTTT.